Below, 17 T cell receptor beta chains from the same sample are listed, as sequenced in a study of shared clonotypes between healthy human individuals. Data came from immunoSEQ multiplex PCR; TCRdb stores just in-frame clones and leaves some out. This sample yields about 2.3 million clones, of which more than 80% are seen a single time; around 0.4% belongs to the top ten. Sequencing was carried out using naive CD4+ T cells from PBMCs. Stated subset: CD45RA+ positively selected. All receptors come from a man aged 18 to 30 in good health. Some clones in this sample may be carry-over from other donors' samples.

The chain couples TRBV27 to TRBJ2-1; D might be TRBD1 (6 bases). The CDR3 runs 13 residues. CDR1 MNHEY and CDR2 SMNVEV come from the germline V gene (reference sequence). The germline V and J ends were trimmed by 4 bases and 15 bases, with 19 bases remaining between them. CDR3 DNA: TGTGCCAGCAGTTCGACGGGGTGGGACACTCTGTTCTTC. The encoded protein is CASSSTGWDTLFF.

This chain connects TRBV27 to TRBJ2-1, with 7 bases that match TRBD2. There are 15 residues in the CDR3. V lost 3 bases to trimming and J lost 4 bases; unmatched junction nucleotides: 6. Germline values: CDR1 MNHEY, CDR2 SMNVEV (reference sequence). This CDR3 reads CASSFLAAQYNEQFF. For the CDR3, the DNA is TGTGCCAGCAGTTTTCTAGCGGCTCAGTACAATGAGCAGTTCTTC.

The CDR3 nucleotides read TGCGCCAGCAGCCCAGATCGTGCCTACAATGAGCAGTTCTTC. It specifies CASSPDRAYNEQFF. The chain has TRBV5-1 and TRBJ2-1; D is undetermined. Trimming shortened V by 4 bases and J by 2 bases, and 10 bases separated the two germline ends. Germline V CDR1 and CDR2: SGHRS, YFSETQ. The CDR3 has 14 residues.

The CDR3 protein is CASSVDPGQGGTEAFF. Written as DNA, the CDR3 is TGTGCCAGCAGCGTAGACCCCGGACAGGGAGGCACTGAAGCTTTCTTT. This chain links TRBV9 with TRBJ1-1; the match to TRBD1 covers 8 bases. After removal of 0 bases from V and 4 bases from J, the junction contained 8 bases not matched to a gene. Germline CDR1 reads SGDLS; CDR2 reads YYNGEE. The CDR3 consists of 16 residues.

The CDR3 DNA follows: TGTGCCAGCAGCGCTCAACCACGGGGGGCAGAGACCCAGTACTTC. It yields the protein CASSAQPRGAETQYF. The chain has TRBV7-3 and TRBJ2-5; perhaps TRBD2 as D (7 bases). Germline CDR1 reads SGHTA; CDR2 reads FQGTGA. This CDR3 has 15 residues. Trimming removed 5 bases at V and 4 bases at J, with 17 bases between.

This clone has only one observation. The V gene is TRBV9, the J gene TRBJ2-5; possible D gene TRBD2, 5 bases. V shed 4 bases and J shed 9 bases, with 16 bases lying between them. Germline V gene sequence: CDR1 SGDLS, CDR2 YYNGEE. The CDR3 spans 13 residues. In DNA, the CDR3 is TGTGCCAGCAGCCGATCATTTCTGGAGGCCCAGTACTTC. Its translation: CASSRSFLEAQYF.

The CDR3 loop reads CASTTDRGRTEAFF. The CDR3, as DNA: TGTGCCAGCACCACCGACAGGGGGCGAACTGAAGCTTTCTTT. The chain uses TRBV6-1 and TRBJ1-1; 10 bases are shared with TRBD1. This CDR3 is built from 14 residues. V lost 7 bases and J lost 5; bases outside the gene matches: 7. The germline gives CDR1 MNHNS, CDR2 SASEGT.

This clone was recorded only once. V is TRBV11-2 and J is TRBJ2-7; no clear D gene. This CDR3 is 14 amino acids long. CDR1 and CDR2 from the germline V gene are SGHAT and FQNNGV. V gave up 4 bases and J gave up 3 bases, with 13 bases separating them. The CDR3 nucleotides are TGTGCCAGCAGCTCTATCAGCCGGTTCTACGAGCAGTACTTC. Its translation is CASSSISRFYEQYF.

This clone was counted a single time. The chain couples TRBV28 to TRBJ1-4, with 8 bases aligning to TRBD1. CDR1 MDHEN and CDR2 SYDVKM come from the germline V gene. Losses at the gene ends were 5 bases for V and 7 bases for J; bases not matched to a gene: 9. The CDR3 totals 15 residues. CDR3 protein: CASSQWGTGSEKLFF. The DNA of the CDR3 is TGTGCCAGCAGTCAATGGGGGACAGGCTCTGAAAAACTGTTTTTT.

This rearrangement joins TRBV2 to TRBJ2-1; 9 bases line up with TRBD2. The junction had 7 bases not matched to a gene; V was cut back by 9 bases and J by 4 bases. The CDR3 runs to 14 residues. From germline, CDR1 is SNHLY and CDR2 FYNNEI. CDR3 coding DNA: TGTGCCAGTGGGGCTAGCGGGGTTTACAATGAGCAGTTCTTC. Its protein product is CASGASGVYNEQFF. The variable domain in full, with the rest retrieved from reference TRBV2 and TRBJ2-1, is EPEVTQTPSHQVTQMGQEVILRCVPISNHLYFYWYRQILGQKVEFLVSFYNNEISEKSEIFDDQFSVERPDGSNFTLKIRSTKLEDSAMYFCASGASGVYNEQFFGPGTRLTVL.

The chain uses TRBV18 and TRBJ1-5, with no clear D. Germline V gene lookup returns CDR1 KGHSH and CDR2 LQKENI. V gave up 3 bases and J gave up 5 bases, with 14 bases separating them. CDR3 length: 15 residues. In DNA form, the CDR3 reads TGTGCCAGCTCACCTGCCGCGGGCGGGGATCAGCCCCAGCATTTT. It yields the protein CASSPAAGGDQPQHF.

The CDR3 coding sequence is TGTGCCAGCAGTTTTGGGGGCCGGGACGAGCAGTACTTC. This gives the protein CASSFGGRDEQYF. The chain combines TRBV6-5 with TRBJ2-7, with D maybe TRBD1 (6 bases). Trimming took 4 bases from V and 5 from J, leaving 12 bases between them. Germline CDR1 reads MNHEY; CDR2 reads SVGAGI. The CDR3 consists of 13 residues.

V is TRBV27 and J is TRBJ1-2; weak D call: TRBD1 (5 bases). Trimming took 3 bases from V and 4 from J, leaving 9 bases between them. CDR3 length: 13 residues. From germline, CDR1 is MNHEY and CDR2 SMNVEV (reference sequence). In DNA, the CDR3 is TGTGCCAGCAGTTTCCGGGACTCCTATGGCTACACCTTC. Translation gives CASSFRDSYGYTF.

The J gene is TRBJ1-1, the V gene TRBV18; D is uncertain. V dropped 8 bases and J dropped 0 bases, with 10 bases sitting between them. The CDR3 consists of 13 residues. Germline-derived CDR1 and CDR2 are KGHSH and LQKENI. CDR3 nucleotides: TGTGCCAGCCGCCCTGAATTGAACACTGAAGCTTTCTTT. This encodes CASRPELNTEAFF.

V and J are TRBV11-2 and TRBJ2-2; TRBD1 is a possible D gene (5 bases). The CDR3 length is 14 residues. The V end was cut by 6 bases, the J end by 4 bases, with 12 bases between. Per germline, CDR1 SGHAT and CDR2 FQNNGV. The CDR3 sequence: CASRKQATTGELFF. Here the CDR3 DNA reads TGTGCCAGCAGAAAACAGGCCACCACCGGGGAGCTGTTTTTT.

The genes are TRBV27 and TRBJ2-1; the D gene could be TRBD1 or TRBD2 (5 bases each). The length of the CDR3 is 14 residues. Germline V gene lookup returns CDR1 MNHEY and CDR2 SMNVEV (reference sequence). Trimming left V 5 bases short and J 4 bases short, with 12 bases between. The CDR3 region is CASSPRGHYNEQFF. CDR3 sequence (DNA): TGTGCCAGCAGTCCCCGGGGCCATTACAATGAGCAGTTCTTC.

This clone was recorded only once. The chain joins TRBV4-3 to TRBJ2-1; D not certain. This CDR3 is 16 amino acids long. Per germline, CDR1 LGHNA and CDR2 YSLEER. V dropped 0 bases and J dropped 3 bases, with 12 bases sitting between them. CDR3 nucleotide sequence: TGCGCCAGCAGCCAAGATTACCTGGCAGACTACAATGAGCAGTTCTTC. The encoded protein is CASSQDYLADYNEQFF.